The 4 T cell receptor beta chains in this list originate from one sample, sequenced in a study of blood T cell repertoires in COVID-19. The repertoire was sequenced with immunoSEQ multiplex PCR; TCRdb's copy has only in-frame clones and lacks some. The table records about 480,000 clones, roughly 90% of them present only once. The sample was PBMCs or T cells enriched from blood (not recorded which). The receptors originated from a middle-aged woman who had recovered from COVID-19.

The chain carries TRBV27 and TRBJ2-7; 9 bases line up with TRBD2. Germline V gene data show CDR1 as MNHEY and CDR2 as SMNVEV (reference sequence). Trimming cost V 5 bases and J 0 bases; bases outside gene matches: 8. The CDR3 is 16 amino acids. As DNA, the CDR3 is TGTGCCAGCAGTGGGGAGCGGGGGGCGCCCTCCTACGAGCAGTACTTC. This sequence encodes CASSGERGAPSYEQYF.

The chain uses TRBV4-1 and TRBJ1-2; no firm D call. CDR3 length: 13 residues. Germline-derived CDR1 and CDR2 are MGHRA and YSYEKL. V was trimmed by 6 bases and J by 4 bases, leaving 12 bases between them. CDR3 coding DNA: TGCGCCAGCAGTGAAACTACCCCCTATGGCTACACCTTC. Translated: CASSETTPYGYTF.

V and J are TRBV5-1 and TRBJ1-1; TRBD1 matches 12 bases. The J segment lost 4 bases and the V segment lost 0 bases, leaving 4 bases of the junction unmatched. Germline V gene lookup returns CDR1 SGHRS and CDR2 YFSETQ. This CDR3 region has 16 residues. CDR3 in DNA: TGCGCCAGCAGCTTGGCCGGGACAGGGGGCGGCACTGAAGCTTTCTTT. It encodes CASSLAGTGGGTEAFF.

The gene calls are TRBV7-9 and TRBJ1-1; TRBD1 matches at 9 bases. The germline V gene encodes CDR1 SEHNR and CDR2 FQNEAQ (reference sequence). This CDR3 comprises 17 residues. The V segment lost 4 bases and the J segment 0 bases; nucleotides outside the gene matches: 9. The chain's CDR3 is CASSSGTGKRMNTEAFF. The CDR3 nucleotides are TGTGCCAGCAGCTCCGGGACAGGGAAAAGGATGAACACTGAAGCTTTCTTT.